This entry concerns a single T cell receptor (beta chain). The sample originates from a study of blood T cell repertoires in COVID-19. Study-level information: T cells, B-cell-depleted T cells, or PBMCs supplied cDNA or gDNA.

Seattle researchers signed up patients amid active infection and tracked them longitudinally. In the authors' methods: How many nucleated cells were present was estimated from reference gene primer amplification. Profiled with immunoSEQ multiplex PCR; TCRdb holds only in-frame clones, not every one. V and J calls and clone size follow that table, whereas D and trimming were derived from the DNA. The sample lists approximately 330,000 clones, about nine tenths occurring once. CDR1 is MNHEY, CDR2 SVGAGI, per germline. V shed 0 bases and J shed 11 bases, with 11 bases lying between them. CDR3 length: 14 amino acids.

The clonotype was recovered from a young man with COVID-19, enrolled during active disease. Input material: peripheral blood. The V and J genes are TRBV6-5 and TRBJ1-6; maybe TRBD1 (5 bases). CDR3 in amino acids: CASSYSLKDTPLHF. In nucleotides, the CDR3 is TGTGCCAGCAGTTACTCCCTTAAGGACACACCCCTCCACTTT.